The 19 T cell receptor beta chains below were found in one sample sequenced in a study of beta chain features in type 1 diabetes (dated by TCRdb to 2016 to 2019). The method behind the library was the immunoSEQ multiplex PCR assay. All of the isolated RNA was reverse transcribed with the High Capacity cDNA Reverse Transcription Kit, so expressed TCRB transcripts were sequenced. Entries here come from immuneACCESS through TCRdb and include only in-frame sequences with V and J called. Some clones fail to appear in such tables; in the studies checked, an unresolved V gene covers under half of the shortfall, and the cause of the remainder is unknown. The sample table shows roughly 40,000 clones, and about half are seen once. 0.72% of the sample lies in the top ten. The sequencing sample was made of central memory CD4+ T cells from blood. The receptors stem from a woman aged 18-30 years in good health.

This rearrangement joins TRBV6-5 to TRBJ2-7, with 12 bases lining up with TRBD2. The CDR3 covers 14 residues. Unmatched junction bases numbered 3, after V lost 5 bases and J lost 4 bases. Germline lookup yields CDR1 MNHEY and CDR2 SVGAGI. In DNA form, the CDR3 reads TGTGCCAGCAGTCCGACTAGCGGGAGTTACGAGCAGTACTTC. As protein: CASSPTSGSYEQYF.

The chain has TRBV5-1 and TRBJ2-1, with TRBD2 identical over 7 bases. V was pared by 4 bases and J by 3 bases, with 4 bases of the junction left unmatched. This CDR3 has 14 amino acids. Germline V gives CDR1 SGHRS, CDR2 YFSETQ. The CDR3 region is CASSNGGFYNEQFF. CDR3 in DNA: TGCGCCAGCAGCAACGGGGGGTTCTACAATGAGCAGTTCTTC. Together with reference TRBV5-1 and TRBJ2-1, the CDR3 gives the full variable domain: KAGVTQTPRYLIKTRGQQVTLSCSPISGHRSVSWYQQTPGQGLQFLFEYFSETQRNKGNFPGRFSGRQFSNSRSEMNVSTLELGDSALYLCASSNGGFYNEQFFGPGTRLTVL.

The rearrangement joins TRBV5-1 to TRBJ1-2; D remains unclear. The germline gives CDR1 SGHRS, CDR2 YFSETQ. The germline V and J ends were trimmed by 3 bases and 3 bases, with 12 bases remaining between them. The CDR3 length is 14 residues. CDR3 loop: CASSSAGADYGYTF. The CDR3 DNA reads as TGCGCCAGCAGCTCGGCGGGAGCAGACTATGGCTACACCTTC.

V and J are TRBV6-1 and TRBJ2-1, with D perhaps matching TRBD2 (6 bases). V shed 2 bases and J shed 0 bases, with 8 bases lying between them. The germline V gene has CDR1 MNHNS and CDR2 SASEGT. The length of the CDR3 is 15 residues. CDR3 amino acids: CASSEIGGSYNEQFF. The CDR3 DNA reads TGTGCCAGCAGTGAAATCGGGGGCTCCTACAATGAGCAGTTCTTC.

The chain uses TRBV27 and TRBJ2-1; TRBD2 agrees at 7 bases. The J segment lost 0 bases and the V segment lost 8 bases, leaving 7 bases of the junction unmatched. The CDR3 length is 15 residues. From germline, CDR1 is MNHEY and CDR2 SMNVEV (reference sequence). The CDR3 DNA sequence: TGTGCCAGCTTCGCTAGCGGACACTCCTACAATGAGCAGTTCTTC. Translating gives CASFASGHSYNEQFF.

This chain joins TRBV4-1 and TRBJ2-5; TRBD2 matches 10 bases. V was clipped by 3 bases and J by 1 base; unmatched bases: 2. Germline CDR1 and CDR2: MGHRA and YSYEKL. The CDR3 is 15 amino acids. The CDR3 sequence is CASSQLAGAQETQYF. CDR3 DNA: TGCGCCAGCAGCCAGCTAGCGGGGGCCCAAGAGACCCAGTACTTC.

CDR3 protein: CASSPAGIGTDTQYF. CDR3 in DNA: TGTGCCAGCAGCCCCGCCGGGATTGGCACAGATACGCAGTATTTT. V gene TRBV5-6 combines with J gene TRBJ2-3, with D possibly matching TRBD2 (5 bases). Trimming pared 4 bases from V and 1 base from J, leaving 13 bases between. CDR3 length: 15 amino acids. Germline V gene lookup returns CDR1 SGHDT and CDR2 YYEEEE. Combining the CDR3 with reference TRBV5-6 and TRBJ2-3 gives the whole variable domain DAGVTQSPTHLIKTRGQQVTLRCSPKSGHDTVSWYQQALGQGPQFIFQYYEEEERQRGNFPDRFSGHQFPNYSSELNVNALLLGDSALYLCASSPAGIGTDTQYFGPGTRLTVL.

The V and J genes are TRBV19 and TRBJ1-5; D gene ambiguous. The V end lost 3 bases, the J end lost 6 bases, and 9 bases lay between the germline ends. CDR1 and CDR2 from the germline V gene are LNHDA and SQIVND (reference sequence). This CDR3 has 13 residues. CDR3 amino acids: CASSIQVVQPQHF. CDR3 sequence (DNA): TGTGCCAGTAGTATTCAGGTAGTTCAGCCCCAGCATTTT. Using reference TRBV19 and TRBJ1-5 for the parts outside the CDR3, the full variable domain is DGGITQSPKYLFRKEGQNVTLSCEQNLNHDAMYWYRQDPGQGLRLIYYSQIVNDFQKGDIAEGYSVSREKKESFPLTVTSAQKNPTAFYLCASSIQVVQPQHFGDGTRLSIL.

The rearrangement joins TRBV14 to TRBJ2-5, with 13 bases that match TRBD2. Germline CDR1 and CDR2: SGHDN and FVKESK. This CDR3 spans 18 amino acids. The V segment lost 4 bases and the J segment 5 bases; nucleotides outside the gene matches: 13. CDR3 bases: TGTGCCAGCAGCCGGAGGACTAGCGGGAGACCGGTAGAGGAGACCCAGTACTTC. It encodes CASSRRTSGRPVEETQYF.

This clone was picked up a small number of times. This chain connects TRBV7-9 to TRBJ2-7; 9 nucleotides align to TRBD1. J lost 4 bases, V lost 5 bases, and 9 bases had no gene match. Germline assignment: CDR1 SEHNR and CDR2 FQNEAQ (reference sequence). The CDR3 sequence is 15 residues long. CDR3 sequence reads: CASSPRGQGSYEQYF. The CDR3 DNA sequence: TGTGCCAGCAGCCCCCGGGGACAGGGCTCGTACGAGCAGTACTTC.

This clone was found once. The chain is built from TRBV29-1 and TRBJ2-3; possible D gene TRBD1, 6 bases. Per the germline V gene, CDR1 is SQVTM and CDR2 is ANQGSEA. The V end was cut by 3 bases, the J end by 6 bases, with 10 bases between. This CDR3 contains 12 residues. The CDR3 protein is CSVDRGGDTQYF. The CDR3 coding sequence is TGCAGCGTTGACAGGGGTGGTGATACGCAGTATTTT.

This sequence joins TRBV19 and TRBJ1-2; 12 nucleotides line up with TRBD1. The CDR3 covers 17 residues. Germline V lookup: CDR1 LNHDA, CDR2 SQIVND (reference sequence). V dropped 6 bases and J dropped 3; count of bases not matched to a gene: 11. CDR3 residues: CASRPSGTGGSHYGYTF. CDR3 bases: TGTGCCAGTAGGCCCTCCGGGACAGGGGGCTCCCACTATGGCTACACCTTC. Supplemented by reference TRBV19 and TRBJ1-2, the full variable domain reads DGGITQSPKYLFRKEGQNVTLSCEQNLNHDAMYWYRQDPGQGLRLIYYSQIVNDFQKGDIAEGYSVSREKKESFPLTVTSAQKNPTAFYLCASRPSGTGGSHYGYTFGSGTRLTVV.

CDR3 in amino acids: CASSLEGGAGYTF. CDR3 bases: TGTGCCAGCAGCTTGGAAGGGGGAGCGGGCTACACCTTC. This sequence joins TRBV5-6 and TRBJ1-2; TRBD1 might be the D (6 bases). Germline V gene data show CDR1 as SGHDT and CDR2 as YYEEEE. This CDR3 is 13 amino acids long. Trimming removed 0 bases at V and 8 bases at J, with 11 bases between.

CDR3 DNA: TGTGCCAGCAGTTACGGGACTAGCACCAACCACGAGCAGTACTTC. Its protein product is CASSYGTSTNHEQYF. The J gene is TRBJ2-7, the V gene TRBV6-7, with 9 bases fitting TRBD2. TRBV6-7 is marked as an open reading frame, function uncertain. The CDR3 sequence is 15 residues long. Trimming cost V 2 bases and J 5 bases; bases outside gene matches: 7.

The chain is built from TRBV6-5 and TRBJ1-1; D remains ambiguous. From germline, CDR1 is MNHEY and CDR2 SVGAGI. The CDR3 loop spans 13 amino acids. V was cut by 5 bases and J by 5 bases, with 12 bases left in between. CDR3 amino acids: CASSEEGWTEAFF. The CDR3, as DNA: TGTGCCAGCAGTGAAGAGGGATGGACTGAAGCTTTCTTT.

The chain combines TRBV10-3 with TRBJ2-1, with 10 bases that match TRBD2. In germline, CDR1 is ENHRY, CDR2 SYGVKD. This CDR3 contains 16 residues. V dropped 2 bases and J dropped 8; count of bases not matched to a gene: 9. For the CDR3, the DNA is TGTGCCATCAGTGAGAAGGGCCTAGCGGGAGCGGATGAGCAGTTCTTC. Its protein product is CAISEKGLAGADEQFF.

The chain employs TRBV6-5 and TRBJ2-7, with a weak D call TRBD1 (6 bases). Trimming cost V 2 bases and J 4 bases, with 15 bases left between them. The CDR3 consists of 15 residues. Germline V lookup: CDR1 MNHEY, CDR2 SVGAGI. The CDR3, as DNA: TGTGCCAGCAGTTACCATCAGAACAGGGAGTACGAGCAGTACTTC. It codes for CASSYHQNREYEQYF.

V is TRBV10-1 and J is TRBJ2-1; TRBD1 matches at 10 bases. From germline, CDR1 is WNHNN and CDR2 SYGVQD (reference sequence). There are 19 residues in the CDR3. The J segment lost 2 bases and the V segment lost 5 bases, leaving 15 bases of the junction unmatched. CDR3 protein: CASSPGTGDPLNPYNEQFF. The CDR3, as DNA: TGCGCCAGCAGTCCCGGGACAGGGGACCCCCTTAACCCCTACAATGAGCAGTTCTTC.

The V gene is TRBV6-1, the J gene TRBJ1-1; the D is unclear. Germline CDR1 and CDR2: MNHNS and SASEGT. The CDR3 length is 14 residues. V was shortened by 7 bases and J by 1 base, with 13 bases between the two germline ends. The CDR3 DNA reads as TGTGCCAGCATCGGTTGGACTACGAACACTGAAGCTTTCTTT. The encoded protein is CASIGWTTNTEAFF.